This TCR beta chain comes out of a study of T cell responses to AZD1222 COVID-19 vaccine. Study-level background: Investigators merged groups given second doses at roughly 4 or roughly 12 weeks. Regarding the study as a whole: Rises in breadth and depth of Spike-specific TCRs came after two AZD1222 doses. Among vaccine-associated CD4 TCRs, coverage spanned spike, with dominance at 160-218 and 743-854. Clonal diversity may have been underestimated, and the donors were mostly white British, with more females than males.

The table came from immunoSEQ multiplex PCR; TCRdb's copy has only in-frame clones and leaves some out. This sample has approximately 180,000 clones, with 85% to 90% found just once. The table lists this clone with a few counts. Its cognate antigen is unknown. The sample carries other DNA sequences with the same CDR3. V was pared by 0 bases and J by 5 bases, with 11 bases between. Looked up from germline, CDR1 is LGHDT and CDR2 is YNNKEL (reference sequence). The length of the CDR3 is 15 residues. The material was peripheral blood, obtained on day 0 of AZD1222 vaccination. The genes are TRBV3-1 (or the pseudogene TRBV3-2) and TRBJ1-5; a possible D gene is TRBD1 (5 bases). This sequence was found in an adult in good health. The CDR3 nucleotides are TGTGCCAGCAGCCAAGATACAGGAAGGTATCAGCCCCAGCATTTT. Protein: CASSQDTGRYQPQHF.